This paragraph reports one TCR beta chain. This clonotype was seen more than once but under ten times. The clone's antigen remains unknown. No quality values exist for individual bases; no much larger clone is one base distant. The data belong to a study of T cells in Graves' hyperthyroidism and ophthalmopathy (dated by TCRdb to between 2018 and 2021). Context from the whole study: Peripheral blood samples were taken at initial diagnosis, before any treatment was given. To identify distinguishing TCR V-J signatures, a discovery cohort of some 99 patients was used, comprising 43 with Graves' ophthalmopathy and about 59 with stable Graves' hyperthyroidism. Whether ophthalmopathy could be predicted prospectively was tested in an independent validation cohort made up of roughly 19 hyperthyroidism patients plus 17 patients who later progressed to ophthalmopathy. For training and testing, the 100 patients in the discovery cohort were randomly divided in a 7:3 ratio. The study also compared thyroid tissue and blood T-cell repertoires from over 5 Graves' hyperthyroidism patients. After sampling, hyperthyroidism patients received methimazole starting at 30 mg daily, and ophthalmopathy patients received high-dose intravenous methylprednisolone. The paper reports TCR Vbeta CDR3 sequencing of roughly 140 peripheral blood samples: under 45 ophthalmopathy, some 80 hyperthyroidism and around 17 progressor patients. Summary of the overall study and its limitations: No statistical method was used to fix the sample size in advance, and group allocation was not hidden from the investigators. A 13 V-J signature model separated ophthalmopathy from stable hyperthyroidism, with over 85% sensitivity and 81.08% specificity in cross-validation and 80%/75% in testing. In validation, progression to ophthalmopathy was predicted by the model with 65% to 71% sensitivity and 72.22% specificity, a median of about 6.8 months before onset. Blood samples also contained most of the expanded thyroid clonotypes (frequency above 0.001), which suggests that blood repertoires may reflect thyroid immune responses.

Ophthalmopathy patients had moderately to severely active disease, with a Clinical Activity Score of 3 or more, a NOSPECS grade of 4 or more, and a disease duration of less than 3 months. The study excluded patients with uncontrolled infections, other autoimmune diseases, pregnancy or lactation. Clinical symptoms, serum thyroxine and TRAb, thyroid ultrasound, and orbital computed tomography formed the basis for the diagnoses. PBMCs were isolated from about 10 ml of fresh peripheral blood by Ficoll-Paque density gradient centrifugation. Trizol reagent was used to extract total RNA, and RNA quality was then checked on an Agilent 2100 Bioanalyzer. V is reduced by 5 bases and J by 7 bases, leaving a spacing of 15 bases between them. The germline V gene encodes CDR1 DFQATT and CDR2 SNEGSKA (reference sequence). Spanning cysteine to phenylalanine, the CDR3 consists of 13 amino acids. Only CDR3 DNA is held: 39 bases, read in frame from base 1.

Amplification of TCR beta CDR3 regions was carried out from RNA transcripts. For the first round of RT-PCR on the TCR CDR3, the HTBI primer set was used together with the Qiagen OneStep RT-PCR kit. Libraries were constructed in a second round of multiplex PCR, after which size selection and purification were carried out. Paired-end sequencing of the libraries was performed with 100 bp reads on an Illumina HiSeq2000. Per the source publication's procedure: SOAPnuke was used to process the raw data, removing reads that contained adapters or uncalled bases, had a mean Phred below 15, or lacked an exact match to the constant primer or identifier. COPE v1.2.5 was used to merge high-quality paired reads, and clonotypes were defined as unique nucleotide sequences. MiTCR v1.1 was used to align clonotypes to the IMGT TRBV, TRBD and TRBJ reference segments. Analysis was restricted to V-J combinations with a frequency above 0.0001, which covered about 99% of repertoires. The TCS score was defined as the ratio of F50 (clonal expansion) to E x V (chaos), calculated using BLOSUM62-based TCRdist between CDR3 peptides within each V-J. Welch's t-statistics and random forest reduced 514 V-J features to roughly 13, which were used in a naive Bayes classifier (R e1071). In-frame beta chains were kept once TCRdb had trimmed the public reads at Q25 with fastp and called clones with MiXCR. Rows are combined by CDR3 protein, so each entry shows the most common genes and DNA. What appears here as the V and J calls and clone size reflects TCRdb's work, not the paper's. For this sample the table gives nearly 600,000 distinct CDR3 sequences, of which 14% were detected only once. In total, the top ten clones hold roughly 7% of the sample.

The rearranged segments are TRBV20-1 and TRBJ1-5; TRBD1 is possibly the D segment (5 matching bases). The receptor's source is a young woman with Graves' ophthalmopathy. Input material: blood. The CDR3 protein sequence reads: CSALQGGEQPQHF. The DNA sequence follows: TGCAGTGCTCTCCAGGGAGGAGAACAGCCCCAGCATTTT.